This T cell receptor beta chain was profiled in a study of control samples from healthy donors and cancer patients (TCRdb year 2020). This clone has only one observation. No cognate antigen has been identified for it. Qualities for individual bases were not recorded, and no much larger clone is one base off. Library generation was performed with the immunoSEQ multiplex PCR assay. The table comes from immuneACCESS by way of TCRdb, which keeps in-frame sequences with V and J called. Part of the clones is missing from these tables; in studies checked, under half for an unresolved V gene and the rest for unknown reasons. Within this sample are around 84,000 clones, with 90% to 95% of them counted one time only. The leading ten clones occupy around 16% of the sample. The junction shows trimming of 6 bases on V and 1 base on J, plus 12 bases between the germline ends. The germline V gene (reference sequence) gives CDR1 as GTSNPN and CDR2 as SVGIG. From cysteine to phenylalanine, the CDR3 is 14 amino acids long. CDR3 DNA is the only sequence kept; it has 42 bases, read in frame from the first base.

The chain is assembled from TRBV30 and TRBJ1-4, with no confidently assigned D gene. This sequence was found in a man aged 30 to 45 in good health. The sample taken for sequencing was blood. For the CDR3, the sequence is CACHPGVTNEKLFF. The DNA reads TGTGCCTGTCACCCGGGTGTAACTAATGAAAAACTGTTTTTT.